The rows below give T cell receptor beta chains drawn from one sample of a study of Ad26.COV2.S vaccination and SARS-CoV-2 variants. The assay was immunoSEQ multiplex PCR, and TCRdb's table has in-frame clones only and misses some. Here the sample spans about 320,000 clones, approximately 86% being singletons. The input for sequencing was peripheral blood, taken in a trial of Ad26.COV2.S vaccine versus placebo. Receptors originate from a person aged 18-60 years who received the Ad26.COV2.S COVID-19 vaccine or a placebo. Both conserved end residues are part of each CDR3. A D gene is named only where the DNA matches it firmly. Only some rows state a clone size, as once, few, many or a class for expanded clones.

>.|TRBV7-3|.|TRBJ1-5
CASSLGFWVVQPQHF
TGTGCCAGCAGCTTAGGGTTTTGGGTCGTTCAGCCCCAGCATTTT
>once|TRBV23-1|TRBD1|TRBJ2-7
CASSHRTGVSYEQYF
TGCGCCAGCAGTCACAGGACAGGGGTTTCCTACGAGCAGTACTTC
>.|TRBV5-1|.|TRBJ1-1
CASSLTRGVNTEAFF
TGCGCCAGCAGCTTGACTCGGGGCGTGAACACTGAAGCTTTCTTT
>.|TRBV5-1|.|TRBJ1-2
CASSLKDPNYGYTF
TGCGCCAGCAGCTTGAAGGACCCCAACTATGGCTACACCTTC
>.|TRBV7-2|.|TRBJ2-5
CASSLAGGPTQETQYF
TGTGCCAGCAGCTTAGCAGGGGGGCCAACCCAAGAGACCCAGTACTTC
>once|TRBV18|.|TRBJ2-7
CASSPVPSYEQYF
TGTGCCAGCTCACCAGTTCCAAGTTACGAGCAGTACTTC
>.|TRBV18|TRBD2|TRBJ2-3
CASSPPSAGGLSTDTQYF
TGTGCCAGCTCACCACCGTCAGCGGGGGGGCTCAGCACAGATACGCAGTATTTT
>.|TRBV19|.|TRBJ1-5
CASSIPTTLGNQPQHF
TGTGCCAGTAGTATCCCAACCACACTTGGAAATCAGCCCCAGCATTTT
>few|TRBV7-2|.|TRBJ1-6
CASSLEGRGNSPLHF
TGTGCCAGCAGCTTAGAAGGCAGGGGCAATTCACCCCTCCACTTT
>.|TRBV5-1|.|TRBJ1-2
CASSPKGPGFYGYTF
TGCGCCAGCAGCCCCAAGGGGCCGGGTTTCTATGGCTACACCTTC
>.|TRBV28|.|TRBJ1-5
CASSRTIGGQPQHF
TGTGCCAGCAGTAGGACCATTGGCGGTCAGCCCCAGCATTTT
>.|TRBV29-1|.|TRBJ1-2
CSVYPGVSEGYTF
TGCAGCGTTTACCCAGGGGTATCAGAGGGCTACACCTTC
>.|TRBV13|.|TRBJ2-7
CASSLVGAYEQYF
TGTGCCAGCAGCTTAGTAGGAGCTTACGAGCAGTACTTC
>.|TRBV27|TRBD2|TRBJ2-1
CASSFGGGFYNEQFF
TGTGCCAGCAGTTTCGGGGGGGGGTTTTACAATGAGCAGTTCTTC
>.|TRBV7-9|.|TRBJ2-4
CASGTPGGGNIQYF
TGTGCCAGCGGCACGCCCGGAGGGGGGAACATTCAGTACTTC
>.|TRBV7-3|TRBD1|TRBJ1-1
CASSAQGAGTEAFF
TGTGCCAGCAGCGCACAGGGGGCTGGGACTGAAGCTTTCTTT
>.|TRBV3-1/TRBV3-2|TRBD2|TRBJ2-3
CASSLAGSVTQYF
TGTGCCAGCAGCCTAGCGGGGTCTGTTACGCAGTATTTT
>.|TRBV20-1|TRBD1|TRBJ2-7
CSAGGGQYF
TGCAGTGCAGGGGGCGGGCAGTACTTC
>.|TRBV23-1|.|TRBJ2-3
CAITGEESRDTQYF
TGCGCCATTACGGGTGAAGAGTCGCGAGATACGCAGTATTTT
>.|TRBV6-5|TRBD1|TRBJ1-1
CANQKQGTVNTEAFF
TGTGCCAACCAGAAACAGGGGACCGTGAACACTGAAGCTTTCTTT
>few|TRBV2|.|TRBJ1-5
CASNYQGHQPQHF
TGTGCCAGCAACTATCAGGGGCATCAGCCCCAGCATTTT
>.|TRBV2|.|TRBJ2-3
CATATTFTQYF
TGTGCCACCGCGACAACCTTCACGCAGTATTTT
>.|TRBV10-2|.|TRBJ1-3
CASTVSPYSGNTIYF
TGCGCCAGCACAGTATCACCGTACTCTGGAAACACCATATATTTT
>.|TRBV7-6|.|TRBJ2-1
CASLELVGGSVDEQFF
TGTGCCAGTTTAGAATTGGTGGGGGGATCGGTAGACGAGCAGTTCTTC
>.|TRBV30|.|TRBJ1-6
CAWSGTRTSSYNSPLHF
TGTGCCTGGAGTGGCACCCGGACCAGCTCCTATAATTCACCCCTCCACTTT
>.|TRBV6-5|.|TRBJ2-1
CASSYSREQFF
TGTGCCAGCAGTTACTCCAGGGAGCAGTTCTTC
>once|TRBV12-3/TRBV12-4|.|TRBJ2-7
CASSPRSGYEQYF
TGTGCCAGCAGCCCACGGAGCGGTTACGAGCAGTACTTC
>.|TRBV5-1|TRBD1|TRBJ1-6
CASSLDRGRFSPLHF
TGCGCCAGCAGCTTAGACAGGGGGCGATTTTCACCCCTCCACTTT
>.|TRBV5-4|.|TRBJ1-2
CASRYLRERYGYTF
TGTGCCAGCAGGTACCTGCGGGAAAGGTATGGCTACACCTTC
>.|TRBV5-6|.|TRBJ2-2
CASSFLGGTGELFF
TGTGCCAGCAGCTTTTTGGGTGGGACCGGGGAGCTGTTTTTT
>.|TRBV5-1|.|TRBJ2-3
CASSLGQGSSADTQYF
TGCGCCAGCAGCTTGGGGCAGGGGTCATCTGCAGATACGCAGTATTTT
>.|TRBV7-7|TRBD2|TRBJ2-6
CASSSTSGGELAGANVLTF
TGTGCTAGCAGCTCCACTAGCGGGGGGGAGTTGGCTGGGGCCAACGTCCTGACTTTC
>.|TRBV7-8|TRBD1|TRBJ1-1
CASGLQGDGDEAFF
TGTGCCAGCGGCCTACAGGGGGATGGTGATGAAGCTTTCTTT
>.|TRBV3-1/TRBV3-2|.|TRBJ1-2
CATRTAKGGYTF
TGTGCCACGCGGACAGCAAAGGGGGGCTACACCTTC
>.|TRBV5-1|TRBD1|TRBJ2-7
CASSYTMSTGTGGYEQYF
TGCGCCAGCAGCTACACTATGTCTACCGGGACAGGGGGCTACGAGCAGTACTTC
>.|TRBV6-2/TRBV6-3|.|TRBJ1-5
CASSYSGYSNQPQHF
TGTGCCAGCAGTTACTCGGGGTATAGCAATCAGCCCCAGCATTTT
>.|TRBV4-2|.|TRBJ1-2
CASSQDPIGRGYTF
TGTGCCAGCAGCCAAGATCCCATCGGGCGGGGCTACACCTTC
>.|TRBV5-4|.|TRBJ2-5
CASSLVQETQYF
TGTGCCAGCAGCTTGGTCCAAGAGACCCAGTACTTC
>.|TRBV2|.|TRBJ2-5
CASSLYRETQYF
TGTGCCAGCAGCCTGTACCGAGAGACCCAGTACTTC
>.|TRBV29-1|TRBD1|TRBJ1-2
CSVSDRVNYGYTF
TGCAGCGTTTCCGACAGGGTGAATTACGGCTACACCTTC
>.|TRBV29-1|.|TRBJ2-7
CSVFGISESTYEQYF
TGCAGCGTTTTCGGTATCTCAGAATCTACCTACGAGCAGTACTTC
>once|TRBV3-1/TRBV3-2|TRBD1|TRBJ1-5
CASSQSTGAQPQHF
TGTGCCAGCAGCCAAAGCACAGGGGCTCAGCCCCAGCATTTT
>.|TRBV3-1/TRBV3-2|TRBD2|TRBJ2-5
CASSQSALAGGETQYF
TGTGCCAGCAGCCAAAGTGCCCTAGCGGGGGGAGAGACCCAGTACTTC
>.|TRBV10-3|.|TRBJ1-1
CAIRDKSDGTEAFF
TGTGCCATCAGGGATAAGTCGGACGGGACTGAAGCTTTCTTT
>.|TRBV9|.|TRBJ1-6
CASSATPEGEPLHF
TGTGCCAGCAGCGCCACTCCGGAGGGGGAGCCCCTCCACTTT
>.|TRBV18|.|TRBJ1-3
CASSPGTGAGNTIYF
TGTGCCAGCTCACCCGGGACGGGGGCTGGAAACACCATATATTTT
>.|TRBV18|.|TRBJ1-2
CASSLPVGYGYTF
TGTGCCAGCTCACTCCCGGTGGGCTATGGCTACACCTTC
>.|TRBV28|TRBD2|TRBJ2-5
CASTVGRWIAGHETQYF
TGTGCCAGCACCGTAGGGCGGTGGATAGCGGGGCACGAGACCCAGTACTTC
>.|TRBV5-1|TRBD1|TRBJ1-1
CASSPGTGGLNTEAFF
TGCGCCAGCAGCCCCGGGACAGGGGGACTGAACACTGAAGCTTTCTTT